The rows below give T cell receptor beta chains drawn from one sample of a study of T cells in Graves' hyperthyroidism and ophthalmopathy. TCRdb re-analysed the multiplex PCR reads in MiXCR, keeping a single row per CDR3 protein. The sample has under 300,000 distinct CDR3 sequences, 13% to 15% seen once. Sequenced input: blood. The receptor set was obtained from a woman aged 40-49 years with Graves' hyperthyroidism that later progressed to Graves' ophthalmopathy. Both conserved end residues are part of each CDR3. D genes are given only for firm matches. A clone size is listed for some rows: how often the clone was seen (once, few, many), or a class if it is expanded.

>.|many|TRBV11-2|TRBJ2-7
CASSLEARYEQYF
TGTGCCAGCAGCTTAGAGGCGCGCTACGAGCAGTACTTC
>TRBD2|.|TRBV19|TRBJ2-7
CASSGSGGPYEQYF
TGTGCCAGTAGTGGTAGCGGGGGTCCGTACGAGCAGTACTTC
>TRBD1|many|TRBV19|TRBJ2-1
CATDRGTYNEQFF
TGTGCCACCGACAGGGGAACCTACAATGAGCAGTTCTTC
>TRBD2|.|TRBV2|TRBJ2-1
CASSRPGLQQEQFF
TGTGCCAGCAGTCGACCGGGACTACAACAAGAGCAGTTCTTC
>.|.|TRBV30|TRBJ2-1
CAWSGGRSSYNEQFF
TGTGCCTGGAGTGGGGGACGGAGCTCCTACAATGAGCAGTTCTTC
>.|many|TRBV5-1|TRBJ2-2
CASTLNRANTGELFF
TGCGCCAGCACTTTAAACAGGGCGAACACCGGGGAGCTGTTTTTT
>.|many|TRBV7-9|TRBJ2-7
CASSSYPSSNPSSYEQYF
TGTGCCAGCAGCTCTTACCCTAGCAGCAACCCCAGCTCCTACGAGCAGTACTTC
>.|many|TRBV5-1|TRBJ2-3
CASSYVGEYDTQYF
TGCGCCAGCAGCTACGTCGGGGAGTACGATACGCAGTATTTT
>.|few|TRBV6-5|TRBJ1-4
CASSYRQFNEKLFF
TGTGCCAGCAGTTATAGACAGTTCAATGAAAAACTGTTTTTT
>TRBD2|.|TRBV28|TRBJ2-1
CASAIPFDSGSTNNEQFF
TGTGCCAGCGCAATCCCTTTCGATAGCGGGAGTACCAACAATGAGCAGTTCTTC
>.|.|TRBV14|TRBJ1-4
CASSHRGSPLNEKLFF
TGTGCCAGCAGCCATCGGGGATCCCCTCTCAATGAAAAACTGTTTTTT
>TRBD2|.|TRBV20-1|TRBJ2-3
CSAREASGFDTDTQYF
TGCAGTGCTAGAGAGGCTAGCGGGTTCGACACAGATACGCAGTATTTT
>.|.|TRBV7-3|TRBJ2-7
CASSTPTGQVCEQYF
TGTGCCAGCAGCACACCCACGGGGCAGGTTTGCGAGCAGTACTTC
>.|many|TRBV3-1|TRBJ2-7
CASSQVQTFYEQYF
TGTGCCAGCAGCCAAGTCCAGACCTTCTACGAGCAGTACTTC
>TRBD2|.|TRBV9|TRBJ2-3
CASSVSLAGNIHTQYF
TGTGCCAGCAGCGTCTCCCTAGCGGGTAATATCCATACGCAGTATTTT
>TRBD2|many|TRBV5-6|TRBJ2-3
CASSPGTRAFTQYF
TGTGCCAGCAGCCCCGGGACTAGAGCCTTTACGCAGTATTTT
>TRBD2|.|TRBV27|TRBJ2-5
CASSLSRGGAVETQYF
TGTGCCAGCAGTTTATCGCGCGGGGGGGCAGTGGAGACCCAGTACTTC
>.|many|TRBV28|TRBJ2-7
CASTTKSLATEQYF
TGTGCCAGCACTACGAAAAGTTTGGCCACCGAGCAGTACTTC
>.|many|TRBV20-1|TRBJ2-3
CSARDPGGTDTQYF
TGCAGTGCTAGAGATCCGGGAGGCACAGATACGCAGTATTTT
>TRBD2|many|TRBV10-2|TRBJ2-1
CATKDILAGGYNEQFF
TGCGCTACCAAGGACATACTAGCGGGAGGATACAATGAGCAGTTCTTC
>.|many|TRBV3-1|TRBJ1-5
CASSQDPHYQPQHF
TGTGCCAGCAGCCAAGATCCCCACTATCAGCCCCAGCATTTT
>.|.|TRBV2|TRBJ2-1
CASSTGLYNEQFF
TGTGCCAGCAGTACCGGACTCTACAATGAGCAGTTCTTC